This T cell receptor beta chain was recorded in a study of early T cells in non-severe SARS-CoV-2 infection. Study information: Sequenced material consisted of bulk RNA (from unsorted whole blood), and chains were unpaired. Whole-study results and caveats: Anti-spike CD8 responses were favored in VDJdb matching, and private and CD4 specificities were missed.

This clonotype was observed at least ten times. Its cognate antigen is unknown. V lost 1 base, J lost 9 bases, and 7 bases lay in between. Germline V lookup: CDR1 SGHNT, CDR2 YENEEA. The CDR3 has 12 amino acids. Researchers tagged individual cDNA molecules with unique molecular identifiers. Via MiXCR, TCRdb re-called the 5' RACE reads, giving one row per CDR3 protein. Of about 46,000 distinct CDR3 sequences listed, 5.4% are singletons. This sequence joins TRBV11-3 and TRBJ2-1; D is ambiguous. The sequencing used whole blood, collected at baseline. This sequence originates from an adult who was a healthcare worker with PCR-confirmed SARS-CoV-2 infection or an uninfected control (not recorded which). The CDR3 DNA reads as TGTGCCAGCAGCTTAGCCCGGAGTGAGCAGTTCTTC. Protein sequence: CASSLARSEQFF.